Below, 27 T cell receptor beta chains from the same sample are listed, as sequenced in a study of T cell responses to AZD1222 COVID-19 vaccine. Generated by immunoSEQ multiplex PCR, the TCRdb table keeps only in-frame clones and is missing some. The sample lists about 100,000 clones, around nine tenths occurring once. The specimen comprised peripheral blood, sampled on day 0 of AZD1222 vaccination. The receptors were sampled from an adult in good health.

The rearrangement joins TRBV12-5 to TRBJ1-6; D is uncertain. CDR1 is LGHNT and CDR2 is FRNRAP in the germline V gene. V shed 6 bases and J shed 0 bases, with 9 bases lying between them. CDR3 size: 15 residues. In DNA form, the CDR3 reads TGTGCTAGTGGACCCGACATCTCCTATAATTCACCCCTCCACTTT. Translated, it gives CASGPDISYNSPLHF.

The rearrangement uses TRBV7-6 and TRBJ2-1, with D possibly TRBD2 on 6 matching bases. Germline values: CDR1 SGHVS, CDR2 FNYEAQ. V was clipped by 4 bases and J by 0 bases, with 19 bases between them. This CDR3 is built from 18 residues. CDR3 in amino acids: CASSSRVGGLSSYNEQFF. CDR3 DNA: TGTGCCAGCAGCTCTAGGGTGGGAGGCCTGAGCTCCTACAATGAGCAGTTCTTC.

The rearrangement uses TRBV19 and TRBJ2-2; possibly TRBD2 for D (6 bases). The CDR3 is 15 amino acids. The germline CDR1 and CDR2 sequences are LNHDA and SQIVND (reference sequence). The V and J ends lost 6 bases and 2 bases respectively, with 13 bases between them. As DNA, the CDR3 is TGTGCCAGTAGCTGGAGGGGACTCAACACCGGGGAGCTGTTTTTT. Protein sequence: CASSWRGLNTGELFF.

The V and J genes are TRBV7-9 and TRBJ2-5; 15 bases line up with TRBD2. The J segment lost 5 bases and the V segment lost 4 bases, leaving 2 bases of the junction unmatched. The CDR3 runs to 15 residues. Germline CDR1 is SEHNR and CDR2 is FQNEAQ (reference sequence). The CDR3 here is CASSYGLAGGETQYF. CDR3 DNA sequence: TGTGCCAGCAGCTATGGACTAGCGGGAGGGGAGACCCAGTACTTC.

DNA of the CDR3: TGTGCCAGCAGCTCTGGGACCGAAGAGACCCAGTACTTC. This translates into CASSSGTEETQYF. The gene calls are TRBV9 and TRBJ2-5; D possibly uses TRBD1 or TRBD2 (5 bases each). This CDR3 has 13 amino acids. The germline V gene encodes CDR1 SGDLS and CDR2 YYNGEE. V lost 4 bases, J lost 3 bases, and 10 bases lay in between.

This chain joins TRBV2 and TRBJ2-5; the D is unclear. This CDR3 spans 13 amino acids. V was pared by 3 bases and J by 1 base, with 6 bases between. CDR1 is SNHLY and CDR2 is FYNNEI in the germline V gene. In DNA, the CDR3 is TGTGCCAGCAGTGATGTCACCCAAGAGACCCAGTACTTC. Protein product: CASSDVTQETQYF.

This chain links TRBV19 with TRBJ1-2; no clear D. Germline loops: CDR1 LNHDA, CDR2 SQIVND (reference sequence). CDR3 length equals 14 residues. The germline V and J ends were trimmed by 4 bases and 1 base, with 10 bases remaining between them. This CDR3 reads CASSTSGGNYGYTF. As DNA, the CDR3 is TGTGCCAGTAGTACAAGTGGTGGTAACTATGGCTACACCTTC. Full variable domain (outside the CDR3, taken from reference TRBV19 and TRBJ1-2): DGGITQSPKYLFRKEGQNVTLSCEQNLNHDAMYWYRQDPGQGLRLIYYSQIVNDFQKGDIAEGYSVSREKKESFPLTVTSAQKNPTAFYLCASSTSGGNYGYTFGSGTRLTVV.

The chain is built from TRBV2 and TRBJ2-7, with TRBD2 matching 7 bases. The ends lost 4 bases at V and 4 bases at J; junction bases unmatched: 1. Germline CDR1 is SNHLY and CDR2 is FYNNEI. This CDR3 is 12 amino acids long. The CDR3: CASSVGGYEQYF. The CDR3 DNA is TGTGCCAGCAGTGTGGGAGGGTACGAGCAGTACTTC. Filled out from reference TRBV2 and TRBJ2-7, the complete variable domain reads EPEVTQTPSHQVTQMGQEVILRCVPISNHLYFYWYRQILGQKVEFLVSFYNNEISEKSEIFDDQFSVERPDGSNFTLKIRSTKLEDSAMYFCASSVGGYEQYFGPGTRLTVT.

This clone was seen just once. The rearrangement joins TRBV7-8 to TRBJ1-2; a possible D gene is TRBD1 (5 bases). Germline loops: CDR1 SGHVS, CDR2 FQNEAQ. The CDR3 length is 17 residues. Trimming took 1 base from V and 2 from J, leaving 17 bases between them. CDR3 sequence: CASSLGRGSVTNYGYTF. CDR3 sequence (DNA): TGTGCCAGCAGCTTAGGGCGGGGGTCGGTAACAAACTATGGCTACACCTTC.

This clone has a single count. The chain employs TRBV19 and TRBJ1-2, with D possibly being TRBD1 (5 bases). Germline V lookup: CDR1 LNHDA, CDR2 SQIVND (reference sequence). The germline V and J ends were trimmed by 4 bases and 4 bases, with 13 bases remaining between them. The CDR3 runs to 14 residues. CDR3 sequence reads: CASSTPQGSYGYTF. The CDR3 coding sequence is TGTGCCAGTAGTACCCCCCAGGGAAGCTATGGCTACACCTTC. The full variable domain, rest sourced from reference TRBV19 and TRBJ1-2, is DGGITQSPKYLFRKEGQNVTLSCEQNLNHDAMYWYRQDPGQGLRLIYYSQIVNDFQKGDIAEGYSVSREKKESFPLTVTSAQKNPTAFYLCASSTPQGSYGYTFGSGTRLTVV.

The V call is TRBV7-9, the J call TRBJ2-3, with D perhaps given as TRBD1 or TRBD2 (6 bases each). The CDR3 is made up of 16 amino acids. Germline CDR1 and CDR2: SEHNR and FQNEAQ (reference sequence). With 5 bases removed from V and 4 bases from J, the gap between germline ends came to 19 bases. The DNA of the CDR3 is TGTGCCAGCAGCATTTCAGCGGAGGGGGGCCCAGATACGCAGTATTTT. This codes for CASSISAEGGPDTQYF.

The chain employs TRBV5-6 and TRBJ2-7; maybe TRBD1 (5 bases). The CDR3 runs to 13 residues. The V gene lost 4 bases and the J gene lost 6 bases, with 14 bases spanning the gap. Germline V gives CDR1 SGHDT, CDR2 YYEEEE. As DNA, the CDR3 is TGTGCCAGCAGCCTTCTAAGGGGCAGCGAGCAGTACGTC. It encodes CASSLLRGSEQYV.

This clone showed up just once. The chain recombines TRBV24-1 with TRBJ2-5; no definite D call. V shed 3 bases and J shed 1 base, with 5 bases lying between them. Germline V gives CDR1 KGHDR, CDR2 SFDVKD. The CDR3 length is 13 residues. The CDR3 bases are TGTGCCACCAGTGATCTGTCCCAAGAGACCCAGTACTTC. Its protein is CATSDLSQETQYF.

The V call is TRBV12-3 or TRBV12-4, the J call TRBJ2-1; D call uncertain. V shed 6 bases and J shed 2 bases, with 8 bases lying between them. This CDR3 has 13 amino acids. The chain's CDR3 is CASRGLTYNEQFF. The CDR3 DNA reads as TGTGCCAGCAGGGGATTAACCTACAATGAGCAGTTCTTC.

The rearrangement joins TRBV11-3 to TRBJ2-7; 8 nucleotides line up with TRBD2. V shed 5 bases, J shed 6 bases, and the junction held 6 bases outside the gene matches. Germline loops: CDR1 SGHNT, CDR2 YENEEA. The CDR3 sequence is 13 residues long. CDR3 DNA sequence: TGTGCCAGCAGCCTCGGACTAGCATCCGAGCAGTACTTC. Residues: CASSLGLASEQYF.

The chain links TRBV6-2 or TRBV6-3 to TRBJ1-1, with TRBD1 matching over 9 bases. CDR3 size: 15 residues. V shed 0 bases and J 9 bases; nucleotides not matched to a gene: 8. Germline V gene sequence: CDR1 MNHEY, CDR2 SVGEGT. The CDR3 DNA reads TGTGCCAGCAGTTACTCGGGGGGACAGGGAACGCAAGCTTTCTTT. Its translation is CASSYSGGQGTQAFF.

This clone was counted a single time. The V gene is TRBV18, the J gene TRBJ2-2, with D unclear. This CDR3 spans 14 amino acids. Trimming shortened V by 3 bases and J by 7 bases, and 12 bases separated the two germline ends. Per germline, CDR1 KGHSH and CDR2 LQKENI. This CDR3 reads CASSPMWLGGELFF. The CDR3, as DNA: TGTGCCAGCTCACCGATGTGGTTGGGCGGGGAGCTGTTTTTT.

CDR3 DNA: TGTGCCAGCAGCTTAGATTCCCGGGACAGGGGGCGCAGGAATGAGCAGTTCTTC. Translated: CASSLDSRDRGRRNEQFF. This chain uses TRBV7-2 with TRBJ2-1; 12 bases are a match to TRBD1. The CDR3 is 18 amino acids. The germline V gene encodes CDR1 SGHTA and CDR2 FQGNSA. After removal of 1 base from V and 7 bases from J, the junction contained 11 bases not matched to a gene.

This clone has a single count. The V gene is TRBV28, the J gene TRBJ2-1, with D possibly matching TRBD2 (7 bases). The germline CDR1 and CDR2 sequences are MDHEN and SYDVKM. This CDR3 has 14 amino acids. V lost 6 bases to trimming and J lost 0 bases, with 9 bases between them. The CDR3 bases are TGTGCCAGCAGGGGGGGGCACTCCTACAATGAGCAGTTCTTC. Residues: CASRGGHSYNEQFF.

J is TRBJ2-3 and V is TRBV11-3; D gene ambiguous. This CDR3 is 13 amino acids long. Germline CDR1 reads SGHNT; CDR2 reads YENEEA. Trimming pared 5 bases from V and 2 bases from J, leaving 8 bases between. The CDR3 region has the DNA TGTGCCAGCAGCCAGGCCCCCACAGATACGCAGTATTTT. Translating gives CASSQAPTDTQYF.

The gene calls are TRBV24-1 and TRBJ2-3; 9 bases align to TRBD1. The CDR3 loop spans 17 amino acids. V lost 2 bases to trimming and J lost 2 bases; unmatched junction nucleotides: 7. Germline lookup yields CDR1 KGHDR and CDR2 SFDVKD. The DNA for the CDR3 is TGTGCCACCAGTGATTGGGGGACAGGGCGCCACACAGATACGCAGTATTTT. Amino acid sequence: CATSDWGTGRHTDTQYF.

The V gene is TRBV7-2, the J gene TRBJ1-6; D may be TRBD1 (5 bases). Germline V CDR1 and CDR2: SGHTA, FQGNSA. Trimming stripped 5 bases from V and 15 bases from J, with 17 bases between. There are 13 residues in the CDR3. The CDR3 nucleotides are TGTGCCAGCAGCACCGGGTTTTGGGGGATCCTCCACTTT. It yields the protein CASSTGFWGILHF.

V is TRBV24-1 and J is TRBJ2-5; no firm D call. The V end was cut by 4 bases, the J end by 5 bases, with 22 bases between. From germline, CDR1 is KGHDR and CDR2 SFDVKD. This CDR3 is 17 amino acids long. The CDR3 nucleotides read TGTGCCACCAGTGACCACTTTTCAGGTGGACGAAGCGAGACCCAGTACTTC. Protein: CATSDHFSGGRSETQYF.

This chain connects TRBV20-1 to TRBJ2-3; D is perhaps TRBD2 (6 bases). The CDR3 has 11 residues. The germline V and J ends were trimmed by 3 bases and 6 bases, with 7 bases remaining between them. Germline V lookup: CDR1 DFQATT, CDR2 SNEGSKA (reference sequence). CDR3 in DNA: TGCAGTGCTAGTCGGGAGGATACGCAGTATTTT. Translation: CSASREDTQYF.

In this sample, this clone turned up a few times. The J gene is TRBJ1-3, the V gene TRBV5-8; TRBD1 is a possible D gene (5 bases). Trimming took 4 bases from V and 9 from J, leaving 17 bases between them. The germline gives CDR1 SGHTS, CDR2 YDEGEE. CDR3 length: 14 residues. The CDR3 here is CASSTGDSRRTIYF. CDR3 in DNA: TGTGCCAGCAGCACCGGGGACTCCCGGCGCACCATATATTTT. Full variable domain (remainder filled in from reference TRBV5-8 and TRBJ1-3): EAGVTQSPTHLIKTRGQQATLRCSPISGHTSVYWYQQALGLGLQFLLWYDEGEERNRGNFPPRFSGRQFPNYSSELNVNALELEDSALYLCASSTGDSRRTIYFGEGSWLTVV.

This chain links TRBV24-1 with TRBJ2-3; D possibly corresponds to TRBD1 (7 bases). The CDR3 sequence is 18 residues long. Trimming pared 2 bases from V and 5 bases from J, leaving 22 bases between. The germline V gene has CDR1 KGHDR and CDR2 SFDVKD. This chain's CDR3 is CATSDSLDRRGQRDTQYF. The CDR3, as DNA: TGTGCCACCAGTGATTCCCTTGATCGGAGGGGGCAGAGAGATACGCAGTATTTT.

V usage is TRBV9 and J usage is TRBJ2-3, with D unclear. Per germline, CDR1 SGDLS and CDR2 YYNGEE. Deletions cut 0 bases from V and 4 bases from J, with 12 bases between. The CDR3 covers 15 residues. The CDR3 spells CASSVEMSIPDTQYF. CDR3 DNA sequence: TGTGCCAGCAGCGTAGAGATGAGCATCCCAGATACGCAGTATTTT.